The 25 T cell receptor beta chains reported below all come from one sample, sequenced in a study of cytomegalovirus exposure and HLA in healthy donors. The primer mix had 60 Vbeta and 13 Jbeta primers. Clones were read by immunoSEQ multiplex PCR, and TCRdb kept only the in-frame ones, dropping some. The sample shows under 150,000 clones, 9.5% of them seen only once. Specimen: PBMCs. These receptors all come from a man between 25 and 39 years old in good health and CMV-seronegative.

There are a few counts of this clone. The CDR3 sequence: CAWSFSVSGTYEQYF. The CDR3 DNA is TGTGCCTGGAGTTTTTCAGTCAGCGGGACCTACGAGCAGTACTTC. The gene calls are TRBV30 and TRBJ2-7; 7 bases map to TRBD2. The CDR3 contains 15 residues. CDR1 is GTSNPN and CDR2 is SVGIG in the germline V gene (reference sequence). Trimming at V came to 2 bases and at J to 2 bases, leaving 9 bases not matched to a gene.

This rearrangement joins TRBV19 to TRBJ2-5, with a tentative D call TRBD1 (5 bases). This CDR3 contains 13 residues. The V gene lost 4 bases and the J gene lost 2 bases, with 8 bases spanning the gap. CDR1 and CDR2 (germline): LNHDA, SQIVND (reference sequence). In DNA form, the CDR3 reads TGTGCCAGTAGTAGGGCAGGGCAAGAGACCCAGTACTTC. Translating gives CASSRAGQETQYF.

This clone was seen a few times. The CDR3 sequence is CAISESLVEQAFF. The CDR3 nucleotides are TGTGCCATCAGTGAGTCGTTGGTGGAGCAAGCTTTCTTT. The V call is TRBV10-3, the J call TRBJ1-1, with D hard to call. Germline V gives CDR1 ENHRY, CDR2 SYGVKD. CDR3 length: 13 amino acids. Trimming shortened V by 0 bases and J by 9 bases, and 11 bases separated the two germline ends.

The rearrangement links TRBV9 to TRBJ2-3, with TRBD2 identical over 14 bases. The CDR3 consists of 18 residues. Trimming at V came to 4 bases and at J to 1 base, leaving 8 bases not matched to a gene. Germline assignment: CDR1 SGDLS and CDR2 YYNGEE. CDR3 in DNA: TGTGCCAGCAGCCCCAGACTAGCGGGGGGGCCTGGCACAGATACGCAGTATTTT. This sequence encodes CASSPRLAGGPGTDTQYF.

The rearrangement links TRBV19 to TRBJ1-5; TRBD1 is a possible D gene (6 bases). Trimming took off 3 bases at V and 7 bases at J, with 13 bases between the two ends. The length of the CDR3 is 14 residues. The germline CDR1 and CDR2 sequences are LNHDA and SQIVND (reference sequence). The CDR3: CASSIATGWQPQHF. CDR3 DNA sequence: TGTGCCAGTAGTATCGCTACAGGGTGGCAGCCCCAGCATTTT.

A few counts support this clone. This chain links TRBV6-1 with TRBJ2-7, with no clear D. V lost 0 bases and J lost 4, with 7 bases in between. The V gene's germline CDR1 is MNHNS and CDR2 SASEGT. The CDR3 totals 13 residues. The CDR3: CASSEAGLYEQYF. CDR3 coding DNA: TGTGCCAGCAGTGAAGCGGGCCTTTACGAGCAGTACTTC.

This clone was counted between two and nine times. The chain employs TRBV6-5 and TRBJ2-5; 7 bases map to TRBD1. Near its end, the DNA agrees better with TRBJ2-7, so the J call may be wrong. CDR1 MNHEY and CDR2 SVGAGI come from the germline V gene. The length of the CDR3 is 14 residues. DNA of the CDR3: TGTGCCAGCAGTCGTAACTCAGGGGGATACGAGCAGTACTTC. Amino acids: CASSRNSGGYEQYF.

Only a few counts were recorded for this clone. The V call is TRBV5-1, the J call TRBJ2-1, with D uncertain. V lost 1 base and J lost 7, with 12 bases in between. This CDR3 region has 14 residues. Germline loops: CDR1 SGHRS, CDR2 YFSETQ. The CDR3 DNA reads TGCGCCAGCAGCTTGCTACCTGAAAAGAATGAGCAGTTCTTC. Protein product: CASSLLPEKNEQFF.

The V and J genes are TRBV6-1 and TRBJ1-2; 7 nucleotides line up with TRBD1. The V segment lost 5 bases and the J segment 9 bases; nucleotides outside the gene matches: 3. The CDR3 is 11 residues long. Germline V CDR1 and CDR2: MNHNS, SASEGT. For the CDR3, the DNA is TGTGCCAGCAGTTTACAGGGGAGCTACACCTTC. Residues: CASSLQGSYTF.

This clone was detected a few times. The V call is TRBV6-1, the J call TRBJ2-5; TRBD2 agrees at 11 bases. The CDR3 runs to 17 residues. From germline, CDR1 is MNHNS and CDR2 SASEGT. V lost 3 bases and J lost 5; bases outside the gene matches: 11. As DNA, the CDR3 is TGTGCCAGCAGTGAGGAGGTTAGCGGGGGGGGCCGTGAGACCCAGTACTTC. Its translation is CASSEEVSGGGRETQYF.

In its sample, this clone was seen a few times. The chain employs TRBV19 and TRBJ2-5, with 7 bases identical to TRBD2. Germline CDR1 LNHDA, CDR2 SQIVND (reference sequence). Trimming removed 3 bases from V and 3 bases from J; junction bases left unmatched: 7. The CDR3 totals 15 residues. CDR3 in amino acids: CASSIGGTTKETQYF. In DNA form, the CDR3 reads TGTGCCAGTAGTATCGGCGGGACTACCAAAGAGACCCAGTACTTC.

The genes are TRBV14 and TRBJ2-1; 10 bases map to TRBD2. The CDR3 has 15 residues. The V and J ends lost 6 bases and 3 bases, in that order; junction bases with no gene match: 5. The V gene's germline CDR1 is SGHDN and CDR2 FVKESK. The CDR3 coding sequence is TGTGCCAGCAGTACTTCTAGCGGGAGCTACAATGAGCAGTTCTTC. It codes for CASSTSSGSYNEQFF.

This clone was detected a few times. This chain joins TRBV18 and TRBJ2-3, with no clear D. The CDR3 consists of 15 residues. From germline, CDR1 is KGHSH and CDR2 LQKENI. Trimming stripped 0 bases from V and 0 bases from J, with 7 bases between. The CDR3 DNA reads as TGTGCCAGCTCACCACCTGCCGGGAGCACAGATACGCAGTATTTT. Amino acids: CASSPPAGSTDTQYF.

This clone showed up just a few times. The chain uses TRBV27 and TRBJ1-4; D may be TRBD1 (6 bases). Trimming shortened V by 5 bases and J by 3 bases, and 16 bases separated the two germline ends. This CDR3 comprises 16 residues. CDR1 and CDR2 (germline): MNHEY, SMNVEV (reference sequence). The CDR3 DNA sequence: TGTGCCAGCAGTAATGGGGGCTGGGGCCCTAATGAAAAACTGTTTTTT. Translating gives CASSNGGWGPNEKLFF.

This clone is a singleton in its sample. The chain joins TRBV4-1 to TRBJ1-6, with D possibly matching TRBD1 (6 bases). The CDR3 consists of 16 residues. The germline gives CDR1 MGHRA, CDR2 YSYEKL. V lost 0 bases and J lost 7, with 13 bases in between. The CDR3 spells CASSQEQRTENSPLHF. In DNA, the CDR3 is TGCGCCAGCAGCCAAGAACAGAGGACAGAGAATTCACCCCTCCACTTT.

The CDR3 DNA reads TGTGCCAGTAGTCCTAGCGGGAACCGCTACGAGCAGTACTTC. As protein: CASSPSGNRYEQYF. The chain carries TRBV19 and TRBJ2-7; the match to TRBD2 covers 9 bases. Germline loops: CDR1 LNHDA, CDR2 SQIVND (reference sequence). The CDR3 contains 14 residues. V shed 5 bases and J 3 bases; nucleotides not matched to a gene: 5.

The V and J genes are TRBV2 and TRBJ1-2, with 9 bases aligning to TRBD1. V shed 6 bases, J shed 6 bases, and the junction held 8 bases outside the gene matches. Germline CDR1 and CDR2: SNHLY and FYNNEI. The CDR3 loop spans 14 amino acids. This CDR3 reads CASSQARQGDGYTF. The CDR3 DNA reads TGTGCCAGCAGCCAAGCCCGACAGGGGGATGGCTACACCTTC.

The J gene is TRBJ2-7, the V gene TRBV30; D is ambiguous. From germline, CDR1 is GTSNPN and CDR2 SVGIG (reference sequence). This CDR3 contains 15 residues. Trimming stripped 4 bases from V and 6 bases from J, with 22 bases between. CDR3 residues: CAWNVKRESVSEQYF. The DNA for the CDR3 is TGTGCCTGGAATGTCAAAAGAGAGTCGGTAAGCGAGCAGTACTTC.

The V gene is TRBV28, the J gene TRBJ2-6; TRBD1 agrees at 8 bases. CDR3 length equals 18 residues. Trimming removed 3 bases from V and 0 bases from J; junction bases left unmatched: 7. Germline CDR1 is MDHEN and CDR2 is SYDVKM. The CDR3 reads CASSLGRGLFSGANVLTF. The DNA of the CDR3 is TGTGCCAGCAGTTTGGGCAGGGGGCTATTCTCTGGGGCCAACGTCCTGACTTTC.

The chain has TRBV10-1 and TRBJ2-3; D possibly corresponds to TRBD1 (5 bases). V was pared by 4 bases and J by 3 bases, with 8 bases between. The CDR3 contains 13 residues. CDR1 WNHNN and CDR2 SYGVQD come from the germline V gene (reference sequence). Written as DNA, the CDR3 is TGCGCCAGCAGTGTCCCAGGGACAGATACGCAGTATTTT. Its translation: CASSVPGTDTQYF.

V is TRBV19 and J is TRBJ1-1, with unresolved D. Trimming shortened V by 5 bases and J by 8 bases, and 15 bases separated the two germline ends. Per germline, CDR1 LNHDA and CDR2 SQIVND (reference sequence). The CDR3 has 13 residues. CDR3 DNA sequence: TGTGCCAGTAGTTACCTTCGCGGTCGGGAAGCTTTCTTT. It is translated as CASSYLRGREAFF.

This chain links TRBV9 with TRBJ2-7; D may be TRBD2 (7 bases). The CDR3 totals 15 residues. Trimming left V 4 bases short and J 3 bases short, with 17 bases between. The germline V gene encodes CDR1 SGDLS and CDR2 YYNGEE. The CDR3 sequence is CASSPSGTFGYEQYF. CDR3 in DNA: TGTGCCAGCAGCCCCAGCGGGACATTTGGCTACGAGCAGTACTTC.

This clone was seen only a few times. V is TRBV7-2 and J is TRBJ2-2; D perhaps matches TRBD1 (6 bases). The CDR3 has 15 residues. Germline V gene data show CDR1 as SGHTA and CDR2 as FQGNSA. Trimming stripped 4 bases from V and 6 bases from J, with 15 bases between. CDR3: CASSSYRQVAGELFF. The CDR3 coding sequence is TGTGCCAGCAGCTCCTACCGACAGGTCGCCGGGGAGCTGTTTTTT.

In this sample, this clone turned up a few times. The rearrangement joins TRBV30 to TRBJ1-1; no clear D. Germline loops: CDR1 GTSNPN, CDR2 SVGIG (reference sequence). The CDR3 contains 13 residues. Trimming took 5 bases from V and 0 from J, leaving 10 bases between them. CDR3 amino acids: CAWGAGMNTEAFF. As DNA, the CDR3 is TGTGCCTGGGGTGCGGGTATGAACACTGAAGCTTTCTTT.

The chain recombines TRBV10-3 with TRBJ2-5, with TRBD2 identical over 7 bases. CDR3 length equals 14 residues. CDR1 and CDR2 (germline): ENHRY, SYGVKD. V lost 3 bases to trimming and J lost 5 bases; unmatched junction nucleotides: 6. CDR3 amino acids: CAISDGYGGETQYF. The CDR3 coding sequence is TGTGCCATCAGTGACGGCTACGGGGGGGAGACCCAGTACTTC.